The source of this T cell receptor beta chain is a study of metastatic and nonmetastatic thyroid tumors. V lost 1 base and J lost 6, with 4 bases in between. Germline CDR1 and CDR2: LNHDA and SQIVND (reference sequence). The CDR3 length is 12 residues. This clone was seen more than once but under ten times. TCRdb re-analyzed the PCR reads through MiXCR. The table has just under 45,000 clones, roughly 3.2% seen once. There were no patients who had received any treatment before thyroid surgery. This receptor was taken from a female donor with papillary thyroid cancer or a benign thyroid nodule (not recorded which). Some clones in this sample may be carry-over from other donors' samples. Sample: blood. This chain joins TRBV19 and TRBJ1-5; D unresolved. The CDR3 nucleotides are TGTGCCAGTAGTATAGGGGCTCAGCCCCAGCATTTT. Amino acid sequence: CASSIGAQPQHF.